This T cell receptor beta chain derives from a study of blood T cell repertoires in COVID-19. Study in general: Acute and convalescent COVID-19 specimens originated in the United States, Italy and Spain. Nucleic acid was either cDNA or gDNA, and it came from T cells, B-cell-depleted T cells, or PBMCs.

The V and J ends lost 3 bases and 3 bases, in that order; junction bases with no gene match: 8. Germline V gives CDR1 MGHRA, CDR2 YSYEKL. This CDR3 contains 16 residues. Generated by immunoSEQ multiplex PCR, the TCRdb table keeps only in-frame clones and is missing some. The sample holds 270,000 or so clones; around nine tenths are singletons and the top ten take approximately 8.2%. The sequence came from a man aged 40-50 years with active or convalescent COVID-19. Material: peripheral blood. This rearrangement joins TRBV4-1 to TRBJ1-2; TRBD1 matches 9 bases. The DNA for the CDR3 is TGCGCCAGCAGCCACCCCGGGACAGGGATTGACTATGGCTACACCTTC. It encodes CASSHPGTGIDYGYTF.